A single sample is the source of the 30 T cell receptor beta chains below, sequenced in a study of early T cells in non-severe SARS-CoV-2 infection. TCRdb analysed the 5' RACE reads with MiXCR anew, one entry per CDR3 protein. The data show more than 95,000 distinct CDR3 sequences, about 15% seen once. Sample: whole blood. The receptors were gathered from an adult who was a healthcare worker with PCR-confirmed SARS-CoV-2 infection or an uninfected control (not recorded which).

In this sample, this clonotype turned up many times. The chain is built from TRBV4-3 and TRBJ2-5; D may match TRBD1 or TRBD2 (5 bases each). The CDR3 consists of 14 residues. Trimming shortened V by 4 bases and J by 5 bases, and 14 bases separated the two germline ends. The germline V gene has CDR1 LGHNA and CDR2 YSLEER. CDR3 coding DNA: TGCGCCAGCAGCCCCTCGTGGGGCGGGGAGACCCAGTACTTC. Translating it yields CASSPSWGGETQYF.

There are a few counts of this clonotype. This sequence joins TRBV29-1 and TRBJ2-5; TRBD2 agrees at 10 bases. Germline V lookup: CDR1 SQVTM, CDR2 ANQGSEA. This CDR3 has 12 amino acids. V lost 7 bases, J lost 4 bases, and 3 bases stayed unmatched. The CDR3 DNA reads TGCAGCGGGACTAGCGGAGTAGAGACCCAGTACTTC. Its protein product is CSGTSGVETQYF.

This clonotype was detected only a few times. The J gene is TRBJ2-1, the V gene TRBV7-8, with 13 bases lining up with TRBD2. CDR1 and CDR2 from the germline V gene are SGHVS and FQNEAQ. CDR3 size: 17 residues. With V trimmed by 4 bases and J by 8 bases, 11 bases remained unmatched. Written as DNA, the CDR3 is TGTGCCAGCAGCTCTAAGCAGACTAGCGGGAGGATCTATGAGCAGTTCTTC. Its translation is CASSSKQTSGRIYEQFF.

The chain couples TRBV7-2 to TRBJ1-5; the D is unclear. Trimming left V 5 bases short and J 0 bases short, with 11 bases between. CDR1 is SGHTA, CDR2 FQGNSA, per germline. The CDR3 runs to 15 residues. Here the CDR3 DNA reads TGTGCCAGCAGCCAGGCAGGCTATAGCAATCAGCCCCAGCATTTT. Translated: CASSQAGYSNQPQHF.

This rearrangement joins TRBV20-1 to TRBJ1-1; possible D gene TRBD1, 5 bases. CDR3 length equals 13 residues. With 6 bases removed from V and 1 base from J, the gap between germline ends came to 12 bases. Germline assignment: CDR1 DFQATT and CDR2 SNEGSKA (reference sequence). The CDR3 protein is CSAGDGQNTEAFF. The DNA for the CDR3 is TGCAGTGCGGGGGACGGTCAGAACACTGAAGCTTTCTTT.

The chain has TRBV12-3 or TRBV12-4 and TRBJ2-1; 8 bases map to TRBD1. With 5 bases clipped from V and 7 bases from J, the junction kept 7 bases outside the gene matches. The CDR3 covers 14 residues. The CDR3 loop reads CASSITQGANEQFF. The CDR3 nucleotides are TGTGCCAGCAGTATCACGCAGGGGGCTAATGAGCAGTTCTTC.

This clonotype was detected a few times. The V and J genes are TRBV3-1 and TRBJ2-1; 7 bases fit TRBD1. The CDR3 runs 14 residues. J lost 6 bases, V lost 5 bases, and 7 bases had no gene match. Germline-derived CDR1 and CDR2 are LGHDT and YNNKEL (reference sequence). The CDR3, as DNA: TGTGCCAGCAGCGACTCTGAGGGGGCCAATGAGCAGTTCTTC. Translation gives CASSDSEGANEQFF.

The genes are TRBV20-1 and TRBJ2-2; no reliable D call. Trimming removed 3 bases from V and 0 bases from J, with 5 bases in between. CDR3 length: 13 amino acids. Germline V gene data show CDR1 as DFQATT and CDR2 as SNEGSKA (reference sequence). The CDR3 here is CSARPPNTGELFF. The CDR3 coding sequence is TGCAGTGCTAGGCCCCCGAACACCGGGGAGCTGTTTTTT.

In this sample, this clonotype turned up a few times. The V and J genes are TRBV11-2 and TRBJ2-4; TRBD2 aligns across 12 bases. V lost 5 bases to trimming and J lost 5 bases; unmatched junction nucleotides: 16. The CDR3 sequence is 19 residues long. Germline V gene data show CDR1 as SGHAT and CDR2 as FQNNGV. CDR3 residues: CASSLGASGRARSENIQYF. CDR3 in DNA: TGTGCCAGCAGCCTAGGGGCTAGCGGGAGGGCCCGGAGCGAAAACATTCAGTACTTC.

Only a few counts were recorded for this clonotype. The chain combines TRBV6-2 or TRBV6-3 with TRBJ2-7; 8 nucleotides line up with TRBD1. Germline V gene data show CDR1 as MNHEY and CDR2 as SVGEGT. The CDR3 totals 16 residues. V dropped 0 bases and J dropped 1; count of bases not matched to a gene: 5. The CDR3 protein is CASSYSKQGASYEQYF. The CDR3 DNA follows: TGTGCCAGCAGTTACTCGAAGCAGGGGGCATCCTACGAGCAGTACTTC.

This clonotype was counted a few times. The chain links TRBV7-2 to TRBJ1-1; maybe TRBD1 (5 bases). The CDR3 runs to 17 residues. Trimming removed 2 bases from V and 4 bases from J, with 20 bases in between. Germline loops: CDR1 SGHTA, CDR2 FQGNSA. The CDR3 bases are TGTGCCAGCAGCTTAAATTTGAGGAGGGGAGGCGTCACTGAAGCTTTCTTT. Translated: CASSLNLRRGGVTEAFF.

The DNA of the CDR3 is TGTGCCAGCAGACCTGACAGGGGGCGCGACACCGGGGAGCTGTTTTTT. This codes for CASRPDRGRDTGELFF. This sequence joins TRBV6-1 and TRBJ2-2, with 10 positions matching TRBD1. The length of the CDR3 is 16 residues. With V trimmed by 6 bases and J by 3 bases, 7 bases remained unmatched. CDR1 is MNHNS and CDR2 is SASEGT in the germline V gene.

A few counts support this clonotype. Lacking the conserved final phenylalanine or tryptophan, this CDR3 likely reflects a read error. The rearrangement uses TRBV4-2 and TRBJ1-6, with TRBD1 identical over 12 bases. CDR1 and CDR2 (germline): LGHNA, YNFKEQ. The CDR3 is 17 amino acids. V shed 1 base, J shed 10 bases, and the junction held 8 bases outside the gene matches. CDR3 coding DNA: TGTGCCAGCAGCCAAGGGGAATCCGGGACAGGGGGCTCACCCCTCCACCTT. Its translation is CASSQGESGTGGSPLHL.

This clonotype has a handful of counts. V is TRBV2 and J is TRBJ2-7; the D is unclear. The CDR3 has 13 amino acids. CDR1 and CDR2 from the germline V gene are SNHLY and FYNNEI. The V end was cut by 5 bases, the J end by 4 bases, with 12 bases between. The CDR3 bases are TGTGCCAGCAGTCTTCAACCGGCATACGAGCAGTACTTC. This codes for CASSLQPAYEQYF.

This clonotype occurred a few times. The rearrangement links TRBV5-1 to TRBJ2-3, with TRBD2 matching 7 bases. In germline, CDR1 is SGHRS, CDR2 YFSETQ. The V gene end was trimmed by 2 bases and the J gene end by 0 bases; junction bases not matched to a gene: 6. This CDR3 spans 16 amino acids. The CDR3 region has the DNA TGCGCCAGCAGCTTTCGGGGGGAGTCAAGCACAGATACGCAGTATTTT. It codes for CASSFRGESSTDTQYF.

The chain combines TRBV27 with TRBJ1-4; weak D call: TRBD1 (5 bases). The germline V gene has CDR1 MNHEY and CDR2 SMNVEV (reference sequence). V lost 5 bases and J 5 bases, leaving 15 bases between the germline ends. The length of the CDR3 is 15 residues. CDR3 amino acids: CASSTNRLGNEKLFF. CDR3 in DNA: TGTGCCAGCAGTACCAACAGGCTTGGGAATGAAAAACTGTTTTTT.

This clonotype was observed a handful of times. This chain uses TRBV25-1 with TRBJ2-3; TRBD1 might be the D (6 bases). Germline lookup yields CDR1 MGHDK and CDR2 SYGVNS. V was pared by 1 base and J by 4 bases, with 21 bases between. The CDR3 is 18 amino acids. The CDR3 protein is CASSEFGWGRGMADTQYF. The CDR3 DNA reads as TGTGCCAGCAGTGAATTTGGATGGGGGCGAGGTATGGCAGATACGCAGTATTTT.

This clonotype was seen a few times. The rearrangement uses TRBV10-1 and TRBJ1-1; weak D call: TRBD1 (5 bases). The CDR3 covers 12 residues. Germline CDR1 reads WNHNN; CDR2 reads SYGVQD (reference sequence). The V and J ends lost 6 bases and 3 bases respectively, with 8 bases between them. The CDR3 nucleotides read TGCGCCAGCAGCGGGGGACACACTGAAGCTTTCTTT. This gives the protein CASSGGHTEAFF.

This clonotype was observed a handful of times. This rearrangement joins TRBV10-1 to TRBJ2-2; 8 bases fit TRBD1. The V gene's germline CDR1 is WNHNN and CDR2 SYGVQD (reference sequence). The CDR3 is made up of 15 amino acids. Trimming removed 6 bases from V and 4 bases from J; junction bases left unmatched: 7. CDR3 sequence: CASSQDRVGTGELFF. The CDR3 coding sequence is TGCGCCAGCAGCCAGGACAGGGTGGGCACCGGGGAGCTGTTTTTT.

The chain couples TRBV6-5 to TRBJ2-5; D is uncertain. V was pared by 1 base and J by 5 bases, with 2 bases between. Looked up from germline, CDR1 is MNHEY and CDR2 is SVGAGI. CDR3 length: 11 residues. The CDR3 protein is CASSYLETQYF. In DNA, the CDR3 is TGTGCCAGCAGTTACTTGGAGACCCAGTACTTC.

This clonotype has just a few counts. This chain links TRBV30 with TRBJ1-1, with 9 bases matching TRBD1. The V segment lost 4 bases and the J segment 5 bases; nucleotides outside the gene matches: 5. Germline assignment: CDR1 GTSNPN and CDR2 SVGIG (reference sequence). The CDR3 has 13 amino acids. CDR3 bases: TGTGCCTGGAAGACAGGGGGAAGGACTGAAGCTTTCTTT. This encodes CAWKTGGRTEAFF.

This clonotype was seen only a few times. The chain is built from TRBV7-8 and TRBJ2-7; 9 bases line up with TRBD1. Germline trimming cut 3 bases from V and 5 bases from J; bases unmatched to any gene: 8. CDR3 length: 15 amino acids. Germline V gives CDR1 SGHVS, CDR2 FQNEAQ. CDR3 DNA: TGTGCCAGCAGCTTGATGGGGACAGGGTACAACGAGCAGTACTTC. Its translation is CASSLMGTGYNEQYF.

This chain links TRBV4-2 with TRBJ2-5; TRBD1 is a possible D gene (6 bases). The CDR3 runs to 15 residues. Germline CDR1 is LGHNA and CDR2 is YNFKEQ. The germline V and J ends were trimmed by 1 base and 2 bases, with 11 bases remaining between them. The CDR3 DNA follows: TGTGCCAGCAGCCAAGTTCCAGGACAGCAAGAGACCCAGTACTTC. This encodes CASSQVPGQQETQYF.

This clonotype was counted at least ten times. V is TRBV6-2 or TRBV6-3 and J is TRBJ1-1; D unclear. The germline V and J ends were trimmed by 7 bases and 0 bases, with 9 bases remaining between them. CDR1 is MNHEY, CDR2 SVGEGT, per germline. This CDR3 has 13 residues. This CDR3 is CASNVQLNTEAFF. Here the CDR3 DNA reads TGTGCCAGCAATGTTCAGTTGAACACTGAAGCTTTCTTT.

V usage is TRBV7-8 and J usage is TRBJ1-5, with no clear D. CDR1 is SGHVS, CDR2 FQNEAQ, per germline. The CDR3 covers 14 residues. Trimming took off 4 bases at V and 5 bases at J, with 12 bases between the two ends. DNA of the CDR3: TGTGCCAGCAGCTACGGGGTCATCGATCAGCCCCAGCATTTT. It yields the protein CASSYGVIDQPQHF.

This clonotype was detected a few times. The V and J genes are TRBV7-9 and TRBJ2-5, with a tentative D call TRBD1 (5 bases). From germline, CDR1 is SEHNR and CDR2 FQNEAQ (reference sequence). This CDR3 spans 15 amino acids. The ends were cut back, 5 bases at V and 5 bases at J, with 18 bases in the middle. This CDR3 is CASSPSRQRSETQYF. Here the CDR3 DNA reads TGTGCCAGCAGCCCCTCCCGACAGCGTAGCGAGACCCAGTACTTC.

This clonotype was picked up a small number of times. The chain has TRBV29-1 and TRBJ1-2, with D uncertain. The CDR3 spans 15 residues. CDR1 is SQVTM, CDR2 ANQGSEA, per germline. Trimming stripped 4 bases from V and 6 bases from J, with 21 bases between. Here the CDR3 reads CSVVVWTLGDNGYTF. DNA of the CDR3: TGCAGCGTTGTTGTCTGGACCCTGGGAGATAATGGCTACACCTTC.

The rearrangement uses TRBV20-1 and TRBJ2-2; 8 bases are a match to TRBD2. CDR1 is DFQATT and CDR2 is SNEGSKA in the germline V gene (reference sequence). V was pared by 6 bases and J by 0 bases, with 6 bases of the junction left unmatched. The CDR3 covers 15 residues. Here the CDR3 reads CSAQRGQTNTGELFF. As DNA, the CDR3 is TGCAGTGCGCAGCGGGGGCAAACGAACACCGGGGAGCTGTTTTTT.

V usage is TRBV28 and J usage is TRBJ1-1; perhaps TRBD1 as D (5 bases). The germline V gene encodes CDR1 MDHEN and CDR2 SYDVKM. The CDR3 totals 12 residues. V lost 6 bases and J 11 bases, leaving 16 bases between the germline ends. CDR3 region: CASRVSQGNAFF. CDR3 DNA: TGTGCCAGCAGGGTGTCCCAGGGTAACGCTTTCTTT.

The genes are TRBV13 and TRBJ2-2; unclear D gene. V was clipped by 5 bases and J by 6 bases, with 13 bases between them. CDR3 length: 14 residues. The germline V gene has CDR1 PRHDT and CDR2 FYEKMQ (reference sequence). CDR3 in DNA: TGTGCCAGCAGCCTGATGCCAGGATCCGGGGAGCTGTTTTTT. Its translation: CASSLMPGSGELFF. Combining the CDR3 with reference TRBV13 and TRBJ2-2 gives the whole variable domain AAGVIQSPRHLIKEKRETATLKCYPIPRHDTVYWYQQGPGQDPQFLISFYEKMQSDKGSIPDRFSAQQFSDYHSELNMSSLELGDSALYFCASSLMPGSGELFFGEGSRLTVL.